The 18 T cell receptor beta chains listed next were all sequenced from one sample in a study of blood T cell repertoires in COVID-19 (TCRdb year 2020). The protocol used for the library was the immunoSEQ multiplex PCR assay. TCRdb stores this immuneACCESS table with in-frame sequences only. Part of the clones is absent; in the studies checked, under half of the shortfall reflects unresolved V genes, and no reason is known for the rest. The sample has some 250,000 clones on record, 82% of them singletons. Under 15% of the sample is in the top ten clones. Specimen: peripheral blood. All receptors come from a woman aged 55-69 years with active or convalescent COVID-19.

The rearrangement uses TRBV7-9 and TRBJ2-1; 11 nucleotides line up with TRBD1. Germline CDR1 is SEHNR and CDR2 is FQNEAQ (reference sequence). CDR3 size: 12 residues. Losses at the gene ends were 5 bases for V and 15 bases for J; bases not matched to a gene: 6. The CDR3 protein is CASSPGQGGLFF. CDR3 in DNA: TGTGCCAGCAGCCCGGGACAGGGGGGCCTGTTCTTC.

This CDR3 is CASSTQGVDNYGYTF. DNA of the CDR3: TGTGCCAGCAGCACCCAGGGGGTAGATAACTATGGCTACACCTTC. The chain couples TRBV7-9 to TRBJ1-2; 7 nucleotides line up with TRBD1. The CDR3 covers 15 residues. CDR1 and CDR2 (germline): SEHNR, FQNEAQ (reference sequence). J gave up 1 base and V 5 bases, and 7 bases lay outside the gene matches.

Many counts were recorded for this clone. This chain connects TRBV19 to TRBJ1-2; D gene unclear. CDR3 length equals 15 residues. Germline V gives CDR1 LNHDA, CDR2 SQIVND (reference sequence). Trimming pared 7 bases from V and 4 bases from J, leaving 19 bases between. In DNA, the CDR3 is TGTGCCAGTACCCCCCGGGGTATCAAGGCCTATGGCTACACCTTC. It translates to CASTPRGIKAYGYTF.

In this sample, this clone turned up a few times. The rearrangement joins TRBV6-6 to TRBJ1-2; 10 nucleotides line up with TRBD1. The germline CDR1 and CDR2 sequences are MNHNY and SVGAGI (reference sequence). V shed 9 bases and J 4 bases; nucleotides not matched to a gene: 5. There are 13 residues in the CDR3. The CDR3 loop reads CASDRGQGYGYTF. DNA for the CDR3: TGTGCCAGTGACAGGGGGCAGGGCTATGGCTACACCTTC.

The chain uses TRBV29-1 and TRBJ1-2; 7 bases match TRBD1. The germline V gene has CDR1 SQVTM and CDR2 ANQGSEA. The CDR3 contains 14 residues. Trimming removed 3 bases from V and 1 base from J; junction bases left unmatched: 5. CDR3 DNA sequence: TGCAGCGTTGAGGGGACAGCGGTTAACTATGGCTACACCTTC. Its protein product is CSVEGTAVNYGYTF.

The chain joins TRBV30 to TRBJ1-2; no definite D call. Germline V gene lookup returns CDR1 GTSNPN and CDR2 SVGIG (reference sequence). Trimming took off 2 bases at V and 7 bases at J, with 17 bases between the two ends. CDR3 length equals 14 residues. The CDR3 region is CAWSLGGVSLGYTF. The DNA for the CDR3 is TGTGCCTGGAGTCTAGGCGGGGTTTCCCTTGGCTACACCTTC.

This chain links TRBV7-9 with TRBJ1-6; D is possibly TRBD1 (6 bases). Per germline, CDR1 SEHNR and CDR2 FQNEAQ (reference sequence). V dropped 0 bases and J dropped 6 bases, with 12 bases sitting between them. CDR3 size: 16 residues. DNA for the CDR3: TGTGCCAGCAGCTTAGCGCCGGGGGGCAGTAATTCACCCCTCCACTTT. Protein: CASSLAPGGSNSPLHF.

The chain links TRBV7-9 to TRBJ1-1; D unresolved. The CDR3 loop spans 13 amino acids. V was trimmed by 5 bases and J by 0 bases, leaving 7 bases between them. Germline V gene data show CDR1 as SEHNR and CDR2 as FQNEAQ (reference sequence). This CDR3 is CASSQDLNTEAFF. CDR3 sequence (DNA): TGTGCCAGCAGCCAGGATTTGAACACTGAAGCTTTCTTT.

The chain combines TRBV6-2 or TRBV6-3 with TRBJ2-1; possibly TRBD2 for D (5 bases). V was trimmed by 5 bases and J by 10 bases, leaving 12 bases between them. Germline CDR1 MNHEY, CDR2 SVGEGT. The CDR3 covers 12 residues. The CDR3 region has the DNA TGTGCCAGCAGTCGCCGACTACCCGAGCAGTTCTTC. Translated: CASSRRLPEQFF.

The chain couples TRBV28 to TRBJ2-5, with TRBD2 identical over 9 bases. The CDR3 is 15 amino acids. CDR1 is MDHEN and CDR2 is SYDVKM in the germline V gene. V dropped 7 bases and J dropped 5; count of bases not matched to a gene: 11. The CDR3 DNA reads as TGTGCCAGCAATCTTTTCGCGGGGGGGCGGGAGACCCAGTACTTC. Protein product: CASNLFAGGRETQYF.

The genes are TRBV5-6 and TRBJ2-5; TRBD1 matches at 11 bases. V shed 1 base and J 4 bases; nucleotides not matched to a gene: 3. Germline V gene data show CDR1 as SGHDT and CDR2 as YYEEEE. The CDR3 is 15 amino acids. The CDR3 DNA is TGTGCCAGCAGCTTGCGTGGGACAGGGGGAGAGACCCAGTACTTC. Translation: CASSLRGTGGETQYF.

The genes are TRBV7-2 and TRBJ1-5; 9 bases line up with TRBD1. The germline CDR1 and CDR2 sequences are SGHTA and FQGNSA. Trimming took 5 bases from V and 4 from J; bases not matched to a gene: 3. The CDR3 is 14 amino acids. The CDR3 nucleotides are TGTGCCAGCAGCACAGGGACAGGGAATCAGCCCCAGCATTTT. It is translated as CASSTGTGNQPQHF.

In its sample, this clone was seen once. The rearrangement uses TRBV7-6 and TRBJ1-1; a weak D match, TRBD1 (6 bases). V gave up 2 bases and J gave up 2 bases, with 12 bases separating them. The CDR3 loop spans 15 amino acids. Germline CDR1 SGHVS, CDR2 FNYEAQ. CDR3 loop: CASSLSGGGNTEAFF. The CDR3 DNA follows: TGTGCCAGCAGCTTAAGTGGGGGGGGCAACACTGAAGCTTTCTTT.

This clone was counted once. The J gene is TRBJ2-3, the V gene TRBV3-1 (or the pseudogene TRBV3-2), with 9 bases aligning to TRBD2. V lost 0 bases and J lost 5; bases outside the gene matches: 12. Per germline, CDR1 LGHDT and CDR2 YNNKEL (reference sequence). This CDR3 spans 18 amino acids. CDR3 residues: CASSQDPWRGGPGDTQYF. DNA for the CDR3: TGTGCCAGCAGCCAAGATCCTTGGCGGGGGGGCCCGGGAGATACGCAGTATTTT.

The CDR3 nucleotides are TGTGCCAGCAGTTCCCCCCTAGCGGGGAGGCCCCACAATGAGCAGTTCTTC. As protein: CASSSPLAGRPHNEQFF. V and J are TRBV27 and TRBJ2-1; 9 bases line up with TRBD2. There are 17 residues in the CDR3. V shed 4 bases, J shed 5 bases, and the junction held 12 bases outside the gene matches. The germline gives CDR1 MNHEY, CDR2 SMNVEV (reference sequence).

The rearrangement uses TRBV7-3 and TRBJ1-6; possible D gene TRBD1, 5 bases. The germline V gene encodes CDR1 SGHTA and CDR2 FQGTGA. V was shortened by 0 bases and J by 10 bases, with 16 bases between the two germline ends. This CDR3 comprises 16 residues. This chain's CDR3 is CASSLTPSGMGSPLHF. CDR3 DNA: TGTGCCAGCAGCTTAACCCCTTCAGGGATGGGCTCACCCCTCCACTTT.

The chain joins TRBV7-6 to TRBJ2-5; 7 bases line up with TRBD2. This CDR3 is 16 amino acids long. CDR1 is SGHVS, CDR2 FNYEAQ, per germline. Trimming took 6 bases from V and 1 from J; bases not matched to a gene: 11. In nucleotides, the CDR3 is TGTGCCAGCAGTAGGGCGCCTAGCGGTGCCCAAGAGACCCAGTACTTC. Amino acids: CASSRAPSGAQETQYF.

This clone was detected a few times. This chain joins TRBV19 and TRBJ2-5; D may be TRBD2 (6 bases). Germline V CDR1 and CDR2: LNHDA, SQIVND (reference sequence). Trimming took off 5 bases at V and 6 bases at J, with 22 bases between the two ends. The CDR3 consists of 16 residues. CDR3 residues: CASSVFTGERRKTQYF. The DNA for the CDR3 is TGTGCCAGTAGTGTTTTTACGGGGGAGAGGAGGAAGACCCAGTACTTC.